Each of the 10 T cell receptor beta chains below was sequenced from the same sample in a study of cytomegalovirus exposure and HLA in healthy donors. It was with 60 Vbeta and 13 Jbeta primers that the PCR ran. The method was immunoSEQ multiplex PCR; TCRdb's version includes in-frame clones alone and lacks a portion of them. The table includes under 200,000 clones, around 80% detected once. Sequencing used PBMCs. These receptors were obtained from a woman aged 18-35 years in good health and CMV-seronegative.

The gene calls are TRBV5-5 and TRBJ1-5; 7 bases match TRBD1. The CDR3 has 15 residues. CDR1 is SGHKS, CDR2 YYEKEE, per germline (reference sequence). Trimming removed 2 bases from V and 3 bases from J; junction bases left unmatched: 5. The CDR3 DNA sequence: TGTGCCAGCAGCTTAGGACAGGCGACCAATCAGCCCCAGCATTTT. This encodes CASSLGQATNQPQHF.

This chain links TRBV6-1 with TRBJ1-1, with 7 bases lining up with TRBD1. V dropped 6 bases and J dropped 6; count of bases not matched to a gene: 13. The CDR3 loop spans 15 amino acids. Germline lookup yields CDR1 MNHNS and CDR2 SASEGT. The CDR3, as DNA: TGTGCCAGCAGGGTAGTACAGGGGTCGGAACCTGAAGCTTTCTTT. Amino acids: CASRVVQGSEPEAFF.

This clone was observed a handful of times. CDR3 loop: CASLRGGSYEQYF. The CDR3 DNA is TGTGCCAGTTTAAGGGGCGGTTCCTACGAGCAGTACTTC. The chain links TRBV7-9 to TRBJ2-7, with D tentatively TRBD1 (5 bases). V lost 9 bases and J 1 base, leaving 13 bases between the germline ends. The CDR3 covers 13 residues. CDR1 and CDR2 (germline): SEHNR, FQNEAQ (reference sequence). Full variable domain (missing parts from reference TRBV7-9 and TRBJ2-7): DTGVSQNPRHKITKRGQNVTFRCDPISEHNRLYWYRQTLGQGPEFLTYFQNEAQLEKSRLLSDRFSAERPKGSFSTLEIQRTEQGDSAMYLCASLRGGSYEQYFGPGTRLTVT.

Worth noting for this clone: One junction end disagrees with the germline gene, perhaps due to a read error. Distinct nucleotide sequences in the sample also encode this CDR3. The J gene is TRBJ2-2, the V gene TRBV6-5; weak D call: TRBD1 (6 bases). Per germline, CDR1 MNHEY and CDR2 SVGAGI. This CDR3 is 15 amino acids long. In DNA form, the CDR3 reads TGTGCCAGCGCCAGGGGTCCTGTCAACACCGGGGAACTGTTTTTT. Protein: CASARGPVNTGELFF.

The chain couples TRBV19 to TRBJ1-5, with a possible D match to TRBD1 (5 bases). CDR1 and CDR2 from the germline V gene are LNHDA and SQIVND (reference sequence). Between the trimmed V and J ends, which lost 7 bases and 2 bases, there was a span of 15 bases. The CDR3 extends over 15 amino acids. In DNA form, the CDR3 reads TGTGCCAGTATAGCGGGACCGGTGGGCAATCAGCCCCAGCATTTT. This codes for CASIAGPVGNQPQHF. Filled out from reference TRBV19 and TRBJ1-5, the complete variable domain reads DGGITQSPKYLFRKEGQNVTLSCEQNLNHDAMYWYRQDPGQGLRLIYYSQIVNDFQKGDIAEGYSVSREKKESFPLTVTSAQKNPTAFYLCASIAGPVGNQPQHFGDGTRLSIL.

The genes are TRBV5-1 and TRBJ2-7, with 10 positions matching TRBD1. Germline V gene sequence: CDR1 SGHRS, CDR2 YFSETQ. V dropped 4 bases and J dropped 6; count of bases not matched to a gene: 10. The length of the CDR3 is 15 residues. The CDR3 nucleotides are TGCGCCAGCAGCCACCTTGACAGGGGGCCTCTCGAGCAGTACTTC. It codes for CASSHLDRGPLEQYF. The full variable domain, completed using reference TRBV5-1 and TRBJ2-7, is KAGVTQTPRYLIKTRGQQVTLSCSPISGHRSVSWYQQTPGQGLQFLFEYFSETQRNKGNFPGRFSGRQFSNSRSEMNVSTLELGDSALYLCASSHLDRGPLEQYFGPGTRLTVT.

The chain has TRBV7-2 and TRBJ2-1; 15 nucleotides line up with TRBD2. The CDR3 runs to 19 residues. CDR1 SGHTA and CDR2 FQGNSA come from the germline V gene. Trimming took 5 bases from V and 7 from J; bases not matched to a gene: 15. In nucleotides, the CDR3 is TGTGCCAGCAGCGAAGGACTAGCGGGAGGGTTAGCGAATGAGAATGAGCAGTTCTTC. It yields the protein CASSEGLAGGLANENEQFF.

V and J are TRBV5-4 and TRBJ2-2; no clear D gene. The CDR3 sequence is 14 residues long. Germline CDR1 reads SGHNT; CDR2 reads YYREEE (reference sequence). V was clipped by 5 bases and J by 4 bases, with 12 bases between them. DNA of the CDR3: TGTGCCAGCAGTTTGAATATCCTCACCGGGGAGCTGTTTTTT. It is translated as CASSLNILTGELFF.

The CDR3 DNA sequence: TGTGCCAGCAGCCTACACCAGGGTTTTGGCTATGGCTACACCTTC. Translation gives CASSLHQGFGYGYTF. The V gene is TRBV14, the J gene TRBJ1-2, with a weak D call TRBD1 (5 bases). This CDR3 comprises 15 residues. The germline V gene encodes CDR1 SGHDN and CDR2 FVKESK. Trimming removed 4 bases from V and 4 bases from J, with 16 bases in between.

This clone has just one count. The rearrangement uses TRBV9 and TRBJ2-5; 7 bases fit TRBD2. The CDR3 extends over 14 amino acids. In germline, CDR1 is SGDLS, CDR2 YYNGEE. Trimming at V came to 2 bases and at J to 3 bases, leaving 4 bases not matched to a gene. The CDR3 region has the DNA TGTGCCAGCAGCGTGGGTCTAGCGGAAGAGACCCAGTACTTC. Translated, it gives CASSVGLAEETQYF.